The 9 T cell receptor beta chains below were found in one sample sequenced in a study of T cell responses to AZD1222 COVID-19 vaccine (dated by TCRdb to 2020 to 2023). The time point tag for this specimen amounts to: baseline before first vaccination. Library preparation used the immunoSEQ multiplex PCR assay. The clones in this table, taken by TCRdb from immuneACCESS, are in-frame only. Not every clone is retained; where verified, under half of the shortfall comes from an unresolved V gene, and the cause of the rest is unknown. The sample table holds over 110,000 clones, of which 91% were seen once. The top ten clonotypes cover approximately 3% of the sample. Sequenced here: peripheral blood, sampled on day 0 of AZD1222 vaccination. The origin of the receptors is an adult in good health.

The chain is built from TRBV9 and TRBJ2-3; unclear D gene. Germline assignment: CDR1 SGDLS and CDR2 YYNGEE. Trimming cost V 2 bases and J 4 bases, with 14 bases left between them. The CDR3 consists of 15 residues. CDR3 in amino acids: CASSVSPRASDTQYF. The CDR3 DNA reads as TGTGCCAGCAGCGTTAGCCCCCGGGCGTCAGATACGCAGTATTTT.

The chain uses TRBV6-5 and TRBJ1-4; the D gene is possibly TRBD1 (6 bases). Germline CDR1 is MNHEY and CDR2 is SVGAGI. The CDR3 extends over 15 amino acids. Deletions cut 4 bases from V and 8 bases from J, with 17 bases between. The CDR3 reads CASSSAGAGQEKLFF. The CDR3 coding sequence is TGTGCCAGCAGTTCGGCGGGGGCGGGGCAGGAAAAACTGTTTTTT.

This rearrangement joins TRBV24-1 to TRBJ2-3; 10 nucleotides agree with TRBD2. Germline V gene sequence: CDR1 KGHDR, CDR2 SFDVKD. The CDR3 length is 14 residues. V trimming: 7 bases; J trimming: 6 bases; junction bases outside the gene matches: 6. The CDR3 bases are TGTGCCACCAGCCTAGCGGGAGATTCCGATACGCAGTATTTT. Its translation is CATSLAGDSDTQYF.

This clone was seen just once. The chain employs TRBV7-2 and TRBJ2-1, with 7 bases lining up with TRBD1. The CDR3 loop spans 13 amino acids. Germline V gives CDR1 SGHTA, CDR2 FQGNSA. Trimming removed 7 bases from V and 9 bases from J; junction bases left unmatched: 9. The CDR3 loop reads CASTFTGETEQFF. The CDR3 region has the DNA TGTGCCAGCACCTTTACAGGGGAGACTGAGCAGTTCTTC.

The V call is TRBV5-4, the J call TRBJ2-6; D gene unclear. The germline V and J ends were trimmed by 0 bases and 0 bases, with 1 base remaining between them. The CDR3 covers 14 residues. Germline V CDR1 and CDR2: SGHNT, YYREEE (reference sequence). The CDR3 DNA reads TGTGCCAGCAGCTTGGACTCTGGGGCCAACGTCCTGACTTTC. This codes for CASSLDSGANVLTF.

The chain couples TRBV20-1 to TRBJ2-7; a possible D gene is TRBD1 (5 bases). Trimming took off 6 bases at V and 4 bases at J, with 10 bases between the two ends. Germline V gives CDR1 DFQATT, CDR2 SNEGSKA (reference sequence). The CDR3 is 11 residues long. In DNA form, the CDR3 reads TGCAGTGCAAAGACAGAATACGAGCAGTACTTC. It specifies CSAKTEYEQYF.

V and J are TRBV6-5 and TRBJ1-6; tentative D call: TRBD1 (5 bases). The germline CDR1 and CDR2 sequences are MNHEY and SVGAGI. Trimming cost V 8 bases and J 10 bases, with 15 bases left between them. The CDR3 contains 13 residues. CDR3 sequence: CASRITGASPLHF. The CDR3 DNA sequence: TGTGCCAGCCGAATCACAGGTGCATCACCCCTCCACTTT.

The chain joins TRBV6-5 to TRBJ2-1; the match to TRBD2 covers 10 bases. Germline V gives CDR1 MNHEY, CDR2 SVGAGI. With 6 bases clipped from V and 0 bases from J, the junction kept 2 bases outside the gene matches. The length of the CDR3 is 15 residues. CDR3 DNA sequence: TGTGCCAGCAGACTAGCGGGGAGCTCCTACAATGAGCAGTTCTTC. This sequence encodes CASRLAGSSYNEQFF.

The chain joins TRBV4-1 to TRBJ2-1; D is unclear. Looked up from germline, CDR1 is MGHRA and CDR2 is YSYEKL. Trimming stripped 3 bases from V and 5 bases from J, with 2 bases between. The length of the CDR3 is 11 residues. The CDR3 reads CASSHNNEQFF. The CDR3 coding sequence is TGCGCCAGCAGCCACAACAATGAGCAGTTCTTC.